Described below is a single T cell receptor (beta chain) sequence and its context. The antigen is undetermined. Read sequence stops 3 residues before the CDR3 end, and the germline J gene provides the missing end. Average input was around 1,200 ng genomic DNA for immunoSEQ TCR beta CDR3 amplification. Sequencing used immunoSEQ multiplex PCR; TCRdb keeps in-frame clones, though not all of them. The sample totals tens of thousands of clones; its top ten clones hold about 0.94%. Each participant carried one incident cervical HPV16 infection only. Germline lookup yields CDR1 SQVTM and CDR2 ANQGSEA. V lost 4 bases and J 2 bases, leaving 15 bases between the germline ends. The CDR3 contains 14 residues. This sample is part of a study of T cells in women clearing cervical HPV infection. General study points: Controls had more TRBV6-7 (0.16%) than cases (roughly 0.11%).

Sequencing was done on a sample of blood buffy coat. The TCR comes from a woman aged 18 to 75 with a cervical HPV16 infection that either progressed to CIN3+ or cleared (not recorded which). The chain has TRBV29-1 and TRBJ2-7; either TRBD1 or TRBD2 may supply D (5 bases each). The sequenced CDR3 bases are TGCAGCGTTGTACAGAGGGGAAGCCCCTACGAG. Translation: CSVVQRGSPYE. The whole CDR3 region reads CSVVQRGSPYEQYF.